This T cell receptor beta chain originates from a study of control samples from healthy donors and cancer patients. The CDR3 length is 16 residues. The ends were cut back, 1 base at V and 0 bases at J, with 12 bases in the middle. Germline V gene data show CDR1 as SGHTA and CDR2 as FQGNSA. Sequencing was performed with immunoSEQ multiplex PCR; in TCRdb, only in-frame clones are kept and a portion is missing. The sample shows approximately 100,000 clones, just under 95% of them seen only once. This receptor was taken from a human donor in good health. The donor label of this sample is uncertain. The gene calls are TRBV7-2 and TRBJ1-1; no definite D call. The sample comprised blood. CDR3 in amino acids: CASSLGASWMNTEAFF. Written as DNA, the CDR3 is TGTGCCAGCAGCTTAGGGGCCTCTTGGATGAACACTGAAGCTTTCTTT.